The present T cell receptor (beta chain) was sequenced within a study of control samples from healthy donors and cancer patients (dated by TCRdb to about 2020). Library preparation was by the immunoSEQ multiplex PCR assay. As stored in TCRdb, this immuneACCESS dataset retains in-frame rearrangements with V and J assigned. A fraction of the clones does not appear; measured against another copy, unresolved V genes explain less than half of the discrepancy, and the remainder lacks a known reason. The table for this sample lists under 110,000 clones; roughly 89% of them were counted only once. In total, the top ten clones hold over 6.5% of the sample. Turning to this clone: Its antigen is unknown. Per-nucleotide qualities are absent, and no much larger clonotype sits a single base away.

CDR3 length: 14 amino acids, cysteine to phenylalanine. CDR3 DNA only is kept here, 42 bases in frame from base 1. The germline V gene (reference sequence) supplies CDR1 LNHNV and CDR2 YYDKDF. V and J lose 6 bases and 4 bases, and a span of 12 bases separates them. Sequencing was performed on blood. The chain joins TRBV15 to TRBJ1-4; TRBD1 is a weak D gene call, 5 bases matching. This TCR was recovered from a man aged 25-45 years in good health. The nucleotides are TGTGCCACCAGGAGGGCAGGGAATAATGAAAAACTGTTTTTT. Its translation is CATRRAGNNEKLFF.